These 10 T cell receptor beta chains came from one sample sequenced in a study of blood T cells in healthy people across ages. A J-beta primer mix and a sample-barcoded 5' primer were used in a second PCR of about 7 to 11 cycles. TCRdb reprocessed the 5' RACE reads with MiXCR, giving one entry per CDR3 protein. This repertoire shows fewer than 900,000 distinct CDR3 sequences, 35% to 40% found once; its top ten account for roughly 13%. The sample was blood. The receptors come from a man aged 18 to 35 in good health.

As concerns this clonotype: A much larger clone lies a single base off, so this may be a read error. The V call is TRBV12-3 or TRBV12-4, the J call TRBJ2-5; unclear D gene. The DNA end is a closer match to TRBJ2-7, so the J assignment may be wrong. The CDR3 is 13 amino acids. The CDR3 spells CASSLAHGDEQYF. CDR3 coding DNA: TGTGCCAGCAGTTTAGCGCACGGCGACGAGCAGTACTTC.

The chain has TRBV15 and TRBJ2-1; D tentatively fits TRBD1 or TRBD2 (5 bases each). The CDR3 contains 19 residues. CDR1 is LNHNV, CDR2 YYDKDF, per germline (reference sequence). Trimming stripped 6 bases from V and 13 bases from J, with 37 bases between. The CDR3, as DNA: TGTGCCACCAGACCCTTACATGAGACAGAGGATTACCAAGAAGGGACCCAGTTCTTC. Translation gives CATRPLHETEDYQEGTQFF.

As concerns this clonotype: Given a much more abundant clone one base away, this may be a read error. This chain uses TRBV20-1 with TRBJ2-7; D may be TRBD1 (6 bases). The CDR3 runs 14 residues. Germline assignment: CDR1 DFQATT and CDR2 SNEGSKA (reference sequence). The V gene lost 1 base and the J gene lost 5 bases, with 15 bases spanning the gap. The CDR3 protein is CSARGSTGNHEQYF. CDR3 DNA: TGCAGTGCTAGAGGGTCCACAGGGAACCACGAGCAGTACTTC.

The chain is built from TRBV6-6 and TRBJ1-1; D unclear. Germline loops: CDR1 MNHNY, CDR2 SVGAGI (reference sequence). The V end lost 5 bases, the J end lost 7 bases, and 11 bases lay between the germline ends. The CDR3 sequence is 12 residues long. The CDR3 sequence: CASSTRLGEAFF. Here the CDR3 DNA reads TGTGCCAGCAGTACTAGGCTGGGTGAAGCTTTCTTT.

About this clonotype itself: Germline and junction disagree at one end, which may indicate a read error. V gene TRBV10-3 combines with J gene TRBJ2-7, with 7 bases matching TRBD1. The germline V gene encodes CDR1 ENHRY and CDR2 SYGVKD. The CDR3 extends over 14 amino acids. CDR3 sequence: CTISEGQIYNEQYF. The CDR3 DNA follows: TGTACCATCAGTGAGGGACAGATATACAATGAGCAGTACTTC.

The chain employs TRBV20-1 and TRBJ2-1, with D tentatively TRBD1 or TRBD2 (5 bases each). The end of the DNA is better explained by TRBJ2-7, so the J call may be wrong. The CDR3 sequence is 12 residues long. Per germline, CDR1 DFQATT and CDR2 SNEGSKA (reference sequence). CDR3 nucleotides: TGCAGTGGGGGGACCTACTACAATGAGCAGTACTTC. The encoded protein is CSGGTYYNEQYF.

The chain recombines TRBV20-1 with TRBJ2-6, with a weak D call TRBD2 (6 bases). CDR3 length equals 15 residues. Germline V gives CDR1 DFQATT, CDR2 SNEGSKA (reference sequence). V gave up 3 bases and J gave up 0 bases, with 9 bases separating them. CDR3 bases: TGCAGTGCTAGGCCCGGGAGCTCTGGGGCCAACGTCCTGACTTTC. Its protein product is CSARPGSSGANVLTF.

This chain links TRBV2 with TRBJ1-2; perhaps TRBD1 as D (5 bases). The length of the CDR3 is 13 residues. Looked up from germline, CDR1 is SNHLY and CDR2 is FYNNEI. With 4 bases removed from V and 8 bases from J, the gap between germline ends came to 14 bases. CDR3 bases: TGTGCCAGCAGTGGGAGGCAGGGCAAAGGCTACACCTTC. This sequence encodes CASSGRQGKGYTF.

The chain recombines TRBV6-1 with TRBJ2-5; 7 bases align to TRBD2. The CDR3 has 18 amino acids. Trimming at V came to 6 bases and at J to 11 bases, leaving 27 bases not matched to a gene. The germline gives CDR1 MNHNS, CDR2 SASEGT. CDR3 loop: CASRPREGIRVDIAEQYF. As DNA, the CDR3 is TGTGCCAGCAGACCCAGGGAGGGTATTAGGGTCGATATCGCGGAGCAGTACTTC.

This clonotype was observed a few times. V is TRBV7-2 and J is TRBJ1-2; D might be TRBD1 (5 bases). This CDR3 spans 15 amino acids. Germline V gene sequence: CDR1 SGHTA, CDR2 FQGNSA. V lost 5 bases and J 0 bases, leaving 13 bases between the germline ends. The CDR3 nucleotides are TGTGCCAGCAGCCCGCGGGGCTTCTCTAACTATGGCTACACCTTC. Its protein product is CASSPRGFSNYGYTF.